Listed here is a single T cell receptor (beta chain). Reverse transcription of all isolated RNA meant that expressed TCRB transcripts were sequenced. Here immunoSEQ multiplex PCR was the method, and the copy in TCRdb shows in-frame clones only, minus some. The sample yields some 900,000 clones, about 17% seen once. The sample belongs to a study of beta chain features in type 1 diabetes. V was cut by 3 bases and J by 0 bases, with 9 bases left in between. Germline V gene lookup returns CDR1 LNHDA and CDR2 SQIVND (reference sequence). This CDR3 region has 14 residues. The sequence came from a woman aged 18-30 years in good health. V gene TRBV19 combines with J gene TRBJ2-7; weak D call: TRBD2 (5 bases). Specimen: naive CD4+ T cells from blood. CDR3 residues: CASSIGINSYEQYF. The CDR3 coding sequence is TGTGCCAGTAGTATCGGGATAAACTCCTACGAGCAGTACTTC.